The next 27 T cell receptor beta chains were all read from a single sample in a study of shared clonotypes between healthy human individuals. The data were produced by immunoSEQ multiplex PCR, yet TCRdb's version contains in-frame clones alone and is incomplete. The profile covers some 2.1 million clones, with about 95% appearing a single time and 0.85% to 1.3% taken by the ten largest. Naive CD8 cells, CD45RO-negative and positively selected for CCR7, excluded terminally differentiated effector memory CD45RA+ cells. Sequenced input: naive CD8+ T cells sorted from blood. These receptors were taken from a young man in good health.

As to this clone: A junction boundary mismatches the germline segment, possibly from a read error. The chain couples TRBV6-6 to TRBJ2-7; the D gene could be TRBD1 or TRBD2 (5 bases each). The CDR3 totals 11 residues. Germline CDR1 and CDR2: MNHNY and SVGAGI (reference sequence). CDR3 sequence: CASSYGDLWGF. CDR3 DNA sequence: TGTGCCAGCAGTTACGGGGACCTGTGGGGCTTC.

Comment on this clone: Other DNA sequences from this sample encode an identical CDR3 as well. The V and J genes are TRBV25-1 and TRBJ2-1; a weak D match, TRBD2 (5 bases). The V end lost 5 bases, the J end lost 7 bases, and 6 bases lay between the germline ends. The CDR3 sequence is 11 residues long. CDR1 is MGHDK, CDR2 SYGVNS, per germline. The CDR3: CASSSGNEQFF. The CDR3, as DNA: TGTGCCAGCAGTTCGGGGAATGAGCAGTTCTTC.

This chain links TRBV11-2 with TRBJ1-5; TRBD1 is a possible D gene (5 bases). Deletions cut 5 bases from V and 5 bases from J, with 16 bases between. The CDR3 spans 15 residues. Germline V CDR1 and CDR2: SGHAT, FQNNGV. CDR3 bases: TGTGCCAGCAGCCTCGGTGGGCTGGGGGATCAGCCCCAGCATTTT. Its translation is CASSLGGLGDQPQHF.

This chain uses TRBV7-9 with TRBJ2-1; TRBD2 matches 9 bases. V was clipped by 5 bases and J by 6 bases; unmatched bases: 2. The CDR3 consists of 13 residues. Germline V gene sequence: CDR1 SEHNR, CDR2 FQNEAQ (reference sequence). CDR3 residues: CASSGTSLNEQFF. In DNA, the CDR3 is TGTGCCAGCAGCGGGACTAGCCTCAATGAGCAGTTCTTC.

The chain carries TRBV5-1 and TRBJ2-7; no clear D. The CDR3 extends over 14 amino acids. V was pared by 3 bases and J by 6 bases, with 16 bases between. CDR1 and CDR2 from the germline V gene are SGHRS and YFSETQ. The CDR3 region has the DNA TGCGCCAGCAGCTATGAGGACGTTTCTGCCGAGCAGTACTTC. It is translated as CASSYEDVSAEQYF. The full variable domain, rest sourced from reference TRBV5-1 and TRBJ2-7, is KAGVTQTPRYLIKTRGQQVTLSCSPISGHRSVSWYQQTPGQGLQFLFEYFSETQRNKGNFPGRFSGRQFSNSRSEMNVSTLELGDSALYLCASSYEDVSAEQYFGPGTRLTVT.

The rearrangement joins TRBV27 to TRBJ2-5, with 10 positions matching TRBD2. V gave up 5 bases and J gave up 3 bases; unmatched junction bases: 6. Germline loops: CDR1 MNHEY, CDR2 SMNVEV (reference sequence). The CDR3 sequence is 15 residues long. CDR3 residues: CASSQVGTSEETQYF. CDR3 bases: TGTGCCAGCAGTCAAGTGGGGACTAGCGAAGAGACCCAGTACTTC.

The V gene is TRBV11-3, the J gene TRBJ2-1; D remains ambiguous. Germline CDR1 SGHNT, CDR2 YENEEA. Trimming left V 3 bases short and J 7 bases short, with 10 bases between. This CDR3 spans 13 amino acids. The CDR3 sequence: CASSFGPLNEQFF. In DNA form, the CDR3 reads TGTGCCAGCAGCTTTGGACCTTTGAATGAGCAGTTCTTC.

V is TRBV6-6 and J is TRBJ2-2; D gene ambiguous. V shed 7 bases and J shed 2 bases, with 5 bases lying between them. The CDR3 length is 12 residues. The germline V gene encodes CDR1 MNHNY and CDR2 SVGAGI (reference sequence). DNA for the CDR3: TGTGCCAGCAAGGGCAACACCGGGGAGCTGTTTTTT. This gives the protein CASKGNTGELFF.

The CDR3 loop reads CASSSSGTLNTEAFF. Here the CDR3 DNA reads TGTGCCAGCAGCTCATCCGGGACATTGAACACTGAAGCTTTCTTT. The genes are TRBV13 and TRBJ1-1; D is perhaps TRBD1 (6 bases). The germline V and J ends were trimmed by 4 bases and 0 bases, with 12 bases remaining between them. Per the germline V gene, CDR1 is PRHDT and CDR2 is FYEKMQ (reference sequence). The CDR3 has 15 amino acids.

V gene TRBV7-2 combines with J gene TRBJ2-3, with TRBD2 as a possible D gene (6 bases). V lost 1 base to trimming and J lost 4 bases, with 6 bases between them. In germline, CDR1 is SGHTA, CDR2 FQGNSA. The CDR3 is made up of 13 amino acids. The DNA of the CDR3 is TGTGCCAGCAGCTTAGGACTAGCAGATACGCAGTATTTT. Its protein is CASSLGLADTQYF.

The rearrangement links TRBV27 to TRBJ2-1; 8 bases are a match to TRBD2. The V segment lost 5 bases and the J segment 3 bases; nucleotides outside the gene matches: 6. This CDR3 has 15 residues. Germline V lookup: CDR1 MNHEY, CDR2 SMNVEV (reference sequence). The DNA for the CDR3 is TGTGCCAGCAGTAACCCGCGGGAGGTCTACAATGAGCAGTTCTTC. It is translated as CASSNPREVYNEQFF.

The V gene is TRBV28, the J gene TRBJ2-7; the match to TRBD1 covers 7 bases. The CDR3 is 14 amino acids. V shed 5 bases, J shed 3 bases, and the junction held 7 bases outside the gene matches. Germline lookup yields CDR1 MDHEN and CDR2 SYDVKM. CDR3 in DNA: TGTGCCAGCAGTCCATACGGGACAGACTACGAGCAGTACTTC. As protein: CASSPYGTDYEQYF. Full variable domain (missing parts from reference TRBV28 and TRBJ2-7): DVKVTQSSRYLVKRTGEKVFLECVQDMDHENMFWYRQDPGLGLRLIYFSYDVKMKEKGDIPEGYSVSREKKERFSLILESASTNQTSMYLCASSPYGTDYEQYFGPGTRLTVT.

The chain employs TRBV9 and TRBJ1-2; weak D call: TRBD1 (5 bases). Germline V gene sequence: CDR1 SGDLS, CDR2 YYNGEE. The V end was cut by 0 bases, the J end by 3 bases, with 12 bases between. The CDR3 has 15 amino acids. The CDR3 DNA reads as TGTGCCAGCAGCGTAGCTGGGGCATCCGACTATGGCTACACCTTC. Protein product: CASSVAGASDYGYTF.

The chain carries TRBV7-6 and TRBJ2-7, with unresolved D. Between the trimmed V and J ends, which lost 4 bases and 6 bases, there was a span of 7 bases. The CDR3 covers 11 residues. Germline CDR1 reads SGHVS; CDR2 reads FNYEAQ. CDR3 loop: CASSSYGEQYF. In DNA, the CDR3 is TGTGCCAGCAGCTCCTATGGCGAGCAGTACTTC.

This clone was recorded once. This sample also contains other DNA sequences that code for the same CDR3. The rearrangement uses TRBV7-6 and TRBJ2-7, with D perhaps matching TRBD2 (6 bases). This CDR3 is 15 amino acids long. V shed 0 bases and J shed 2 bases, with 11 bases lying between them. Germline CDR1 reads SGHVS; CDR2 reads FNYEAQ. CDR3 DNA: TGTGCCAGCAGCTTAGCACCTGGACTAACCTACGAGCAGTACTTC. Translating gives CASSLAPGLTYEQYF.

This chain joins TRBV10-3 and TRBJ2-5; D may be TRBD1 or TRBD2 (7 bases each). V was pared by 6 bases and J by 10 bases, with 18 bases between. Germline V gives CDR1 ENHRY, CDR2 SYGVKD. This CDR3 spans 13 amino acids. The CDR3 loop is CAISNGEGADQYF. The CDR3 DNA follows: TGTGCCATCAGCAATGGGGAGGGGGCAGACCAGTACTTC.

CDR3 sequence reads: CSVQGGAEAFF. CDR3 bases: TGCAGCGTACAGGGAGGCGCTGAAGCTTTCTTT. This sequence joins TRBV29-1 and TRBJ1-1, with a weak D call TRBD1 (6 bases). The CDR3 length is 11 residues. V lost 6 bases, J lost 6 bases, and 11 bases lay in between. From germline, CDR1 is SQVTM and CDR2 ANQGSEA.

This clone came up once. J is TRBJ1-1 and V is TRBV2; D gene ambiguous. Germline V gene sequence: CDR1 SNHLY, CDR2 FYNNEI. V gave up 4 bases and J gave up 4 bases, with 16 bases separating them. The CDR3 loop spans 15 amino acids. The CDR3 DNA is TGTGCCAGCAGTGGCATTGAACTGATGGGCACTGAAGCTTTCTTT. Translated: CASSGIELMGTEAFF.

The genes are TRBV5-1 and TRBJ2-3, with a tentative D call TRBD1 (6 bases). Germline assignment: CDR1 SGHRS and CDR2 YFSETQ. V lost 1 base, J lost 1 base, and 10 bases lay in between. CDR3 length: 15 residues. CDR3 sequence: CASSLWDIGTDTQYF. The DNA of the CDR3 is TGCGCCAGCAGCTTGTGGGACATAGGCACAGATACGCAGTATTTT.

This chain links TRBV11-2 with TRBJ2-5, with 9 bases aligning to TRBD1. The CDR3 totals 17 residues. The junction had 6 bases not matched to a gene; V was cut back by 0 bases and J by 1 base. CDR1 is SGHAT and CDR2 is FQNNGV in the germline V gene. CDR3 loop: CASSLDLWTGAQETQYF. CDR3 bases: TGTGCCAGCAGCTTAGATCTTTGGACAGGGGCCCAAGAGACCCAGTACTTC.

This rearrangement joins TRBV28 to TRBJ2-2; D is undetermined. Germline CDR1 MDHEN, CDR2 SYDVKM. CDR3 length: 13 residues. The ends were cut back, 3 bases at V and 5 bases at J, with 7 bases in the middle. DNA of the CDR3: TGTGCCAGCAGTTTCTTACCTACCGGGGAGCTGTTTTTT. As protein: CASSFLPTGELFF.

The chain recombines TRBV7-9 with TRBJ2-5; D is unclear. Between the trimmed V and J ends, which lost 3 bases and 3 bases, there was a span of 11 bases. Germline V lookup: CDR1 SEHNR, CDR2 FQNEAQ (reference sequence). The CDR3 sequence is 14 residues long. The CDR3, as DNA: TGTGCCAGCAGCTTTTATAGCCCTGAAGAGACCCAGTACTTC. This sequence encodes CASSFYSPEETQYF.

This chain joins TRBV29-1 and TRBJ1-2; D is unresolved. The V end was cut by 4 bases, the J end by 1 base, with 7 bases between. The CDR3 extends over 12 amino acids. Germline loops: CDR1 SQVTM, CDR2 ANQGSEA. CDR3 in amino acids: CSVATDNYGYTF. CDR3 nucleotide sequence: TGCAGCGTTGCGACGGATAACTATGGCTACACCTTC.

This chain joins TRBV6-5 and TRBJ1-2, with 7 nucleotides matching TRBD1. The J segment lost 3 bases and the V segment lost 0 bases, leaving 4 bases of the junction unmatched. The CDR3 contains 15 residues. Germline loops: CDR1 MNHEY, CDR2 SVGAGI. The CDR3 reads CASSYSSGTDYGYTF. CDR3 in DNA: TGTGCCAGCAGTTACTCTTCCGGGACAGACTATGGCTACACCTTC.

J is TRBJ2-3 and V is TRBV5-1, with 9 nucleotides matching TRBD2. Germline V lookup: CDR1 SGHRS, CDR2 YFSETQ. The CDR3 runs to 15 residues. The V segment lost 2 bases and the J segment 2 bases; nucleotides outside the gene matches: 3. The CDR3 protein is CASSFIAGDTDTQYF. The CDR3 DNA is TGCGCCAGCAGCTTCATAGCGGGAGACACAGATACGCAGTATTTT.

This clone was counted a single time. The chain joins TRBV28 to TRBJ2-1; no firm D call. The CDR3 has 13 residues. Germline-derived CDR1 and CDR2 are MDHEN and SYDVKM. Trimming pared 2 bases from V and 3 bases from J, leaving 5 bases between. The CDR3 DNA follows: TGTGCCAGCAGTTTAGAAGTCTACAATGAGCAGTTCTTC. This codes for CASSLEVYNEQFF.

This chain links TRBV7-6 with TRBJ2-5; D uncertain. The CDR3 runs 17 residues. V lost 1 base and J 4 bases, leaving 19 bases between the germline ends. The germline CDR1 and CDR2 sequences are SGHVS and FNYEAQ. CDR3 loop: CASSLGAATPIGETQYF. The CDR3 nucleotides read TGTGCCAGCAGCTTAGGGGCAGCCACCCCAATTGGAGAGACCCAGTACTTC.